Below, 30 T cell receptor beta chains from the same sample are listed, as sequenced in a study of cytomegalovirus exposure and HLA in healthy donors. PCR primers comprised 60 Vbeta and 13 Jbeta primers. Repertoires were generated with immunoSEQ multiplex PCR, while TCRdb's copy carries only in-frame clones and drops some. Seen here are over 150,000 clones, around 81% observed once, and the top ten hold about 2.3%. What was sequenced was PBMCs. The origin of the receptors is a woman in her twenties or thirties in good health and CMV-seronegative.

This chain uses TRBV7-3 with TRBJ2-7; TRBD2 matches 9 bases. V shed 2 bases, J shed 2 bases, and the junction held 7 bases outside the gene matches. The CDR3 totals 16 residues. Germline lookup yields CDR1 SGHTA and CDR2 FQGTGA. CDR3 nucleotides: TGTGCCAGCAGCTTAGGGCTAGCGGGGACAACCTACGAGCAGTACTTC. It specifies CASSLGLAGTTYEQYF.

The J gene is TRBJ2-7, the V gene TRBV28, with TRBD2 matching 14 bases. This CDR3 has 16 amino acids. CDR1 and CDR2 (germline): MDHEN, SYDVKM. Unmatched junction bases numbered 3, after V lost 5 bases and J lost 0 bases. The CDR3 sequence is CASSLGTSGSSYEQYF. In DNA, the CDR3 is TGTGCCAGCAGTCTTGGGACTAGCGGGAGCTCCTACGAGCAGTACTTC.

The chain is built from TRBV14 and TRBJ2-1, with 13 bases that match TRBD2. The CDR3 is 16 residues long. Germline V gives CDR1 SGHDN, CDR2 FVKESK. With 6 bases clipped from V and 7 bases from J, the junction kept 9 bases outside the gene matches. CDR3 nucleotides: TGTGCCAGCAGTCCACTAGCGGGAGGGCCGGGTAATGAGCAGTTCTTC. It specifies CASSPLAGGPGNEQFF.

This clone was seen only a few times. The chain recombines TRBV30 with TRBJ2-7, with 7 bases matching TRBD1. The length of the CDR3 is 14 residues. Germline CDR1 is GTSNPN and CDR2 is SVGIG (reference sequence). J gave up 0 bases and V 3 bases, and 5 bases lay outside the gene matches. The CDR3 DNA reads as TGTGCCTGGAGCCCCGGGACAGCCTCCTACGAGCAGTACTTC. As protein: CAWSPGTASYEQYF.

This rearrangement joins TRBV7-2 to TRBJ1-1; 7 bases line up with TRBD1. This CDR3 has 14 amino acids. V was pared by 5 bases and J by 4 bases, with 7 bases of the junction left unmatched. The germline CDR1 and CDR2 sequences are SGHTA and FQGNSA. In nucleotides, the CDR3 is TGTGCCAGCAGCCCACCCCCAGGGGGCACTGAAGCTTTCTTT. Translated: CASSPPPGGTEAFF. Supplemented by reference TRBV7-2 and TRBJ1-1, the full variable domain reads GAGVSQSPSNKVTEKGKDVELRCDPISGHTALYWYRQSLGQGLEFLIYFQGNSAPDKSGLPSDRFSAERTGGSVSTLTIQRTQQEDSAVYLCASSPPPGGTEAFFGQGTRLTVV.

J is TRBJ2-2 and V is TRBV27; tentatively, D is TRBD1 (6 bases). The CDR3 runs 15 residues. V was clipped by 5 bases and J by 5 bases, with 15 bases between them. Germline CDR1 and CDR2: MNHEY and SMNVEV (reference sequence). CDR3 sequence (DNA): TGTGCCAGCAGTCAATACAGGGATGGGACCGGGGAGCTGTTTTTT. Translated, it gives CASSQYRDGTGELFF.

The chain combines TRBV5-5 with TRBJ1-2, with TRBD1 identical over 10 bases. With 3 bases clipped from V and 2 bases from J, the junction kept 4 bases outside the gene matches. Germline V gene lookup returns CDR1 SGHKS and CDR2 YYEKEE (reference sequence). The CDR3 is made up of 15 amino acids. The CDR3 DNA follows: TGTGCCAGCAGCTCTATGACAGGGGGCAACTATGGCTACACCTTC. This encodes CASSSMTGGNYGYTF.

This clone was detected only once. The chain combines TRBV7-9 with TRBJ2-3; 7 bases line up with TRBD2. The trim removed 5 bases at V and 5 bases at J, leaving 7 bases unmatched. Germline V lookup: CDR1 SEHNR, CDR2 FQNEAQ (reference sequence). This CDR3 is 14 amino acids long. The CDR3 is CASSEYGGGDTQYF. CDR3 bases: TGTGCCAGCAGCGAATACGGCGGGGGAGATACGCAGTATTTT.

V is TRBV7-2 and J is TRBJ2-5; 7 bases are a match to TRBD1. The CDR3 length is 14 residues. Per the germline V gene, CDR1 is SGHTA and CDR2 is FQGNSA. Losses at the gene ends were 6 bases for V and 2 bases for J; bases not matched to a gene: 6. CDR3 sequence: CASRQQTGQETQYF. The CDR3 coding sequence is TGTGCCAGCAGACAACAGACAGGGCAAGAGACCCAGTACTTC.

V usage is TRBV7-2 and J usage is TRBJ2-5; 8 bases match TRBD2. V trimming: 5 bases; J trimming: 4 bases; junction bases outside the gene matches: 9. Per the germline V gene, CDR1 is SGHTA and CDR2 is FQGNSA. The length of the CDR3 is 15 residues. The CDR3 here is CASSQWGGGPETQYF. The CDR3 DNA reads TGTGCCAGCAGCCAATGGGGCGGGGGGCCAGAGACCCAGTACTTC.

J is TRBJ1-5 and V is TRBV5-1, with a tentative D call TRBD1 (5 bases). The CDR3 sequence is 16 residues long. Trimming shortened V by 0 bases and J by 1 base, and 11 bases separated the two germline ends. Germline CDR1 reads SGHRS; CDR2 reads YFSETQ. CDR3: CASSLAGVGSNQPQHF. The CDR3 nucleotides read TGCGCCAGCAGCTTGGCGGGGGTAGGGAGCAATCAGCCCCAGCATTTT. The variable domain in full, with the rest retrieved from reference TRBV5-1 and TRBJ1-5, is KAGVTQTPRYLIKTRGQQVTLSCSPISGHRSVSWYQQTPGQGLQFLFEYFSETQRNKGNFPGRFSGRQFSNSRSEMNVSTLELGDSALYLCASSLAGVGSNQPQHFGDGTRLSIL.

The J gene is TRBJ2-5, the V gene TRBV15; TRBD1 matches 11 bases. This CDR3 is 18 amino acids long. V was pared by 1 base and J by 5 bases, with 12 bases of the junction left unmatched. Germline lookup yields CDR1 LNHNV and CDR2 YYDKDF (reference sequence). The CDR3 region is CATSRGRDRGSISETQYF. In nucleotides, the CDR3 is TGTGCCACCAGCAGAGGAAGGGACAGGGGGTCTATCTCGGAGACCCAGTACTTC.

The CDR3 reads CASSSDYDTQYF. In DNA form, the CDR3 reads TGTGCCAGCAGCTCTGACTATGATACGCAGTATTTT. This chain joins TRBV7-3 and TRBJ2-3; D perhaps matches TRBD2 (5 bases). CDR1 and CDR2 (germline): SGHTA, FQGTGA. The germline V and J ends were trimmed by 4 bases and 6 bases, with 8 bases remaining between them. The CDR3 sequence is 12 residues long. Drawing the rest from reference TRBV7-3 and TRBJ2-3, the complete variable domain is GAGVSQTPSNKVTEKGKYVELRCDPISGHTALYWYRQSLGQGPEFLIYFQGTGAADDSGLPNDRFFAVRPEGSVSTLKIQRTERGDSAVYLCASSSDYDTQYFGPGTRLTVL.

The chain couples TRBV2 to TRBJ2-5, with D hard to call. With 3 bases removed from V and 1 base from J, the gap between germline ends came to 9 bases. Germline assignment: CDR1 SNHLY and CDR2 FYNNEI. The CDR3 extends over 14 amino acids. The CDR3 spells CASSETHSQETQYF. CDR3 bases: TGTGCCAGCAGTGAGACGCACAGCCAAGAGACCCAGTACTTC.

The genes are TRBV28 and TRBJ2-1; 16 bases map to TRBD2. Germline-derived CDR1 and CDR2 are MDHEN and SYDVKM. The J segment lost 8 bases and the V segment lost 6 bases, leaving 7 bases of the junction unmatched. This CDR3 comprises 16 residues. The CDR3 region has the DNA TGTGCCAGCAGCTCGGGACTAGCGGGAGGGCGGGATGAGCAGTTCTTC. Encoded protein: CASSSGLAGGRDEQFF.

This chain links TRBV19 with TRBJ2-1, with D possibly matching TRBD2 (5 bases). This CDR3 contains 17 residues. The V and J ends lost 8 bases and 6 bases respectively, with 26 bases between them. Germline loops: CDR1 LNHDA, CDR2 SQIVND (reference sequence). This CDR3 is CASAGRASTRIINEQFF. The CDR3 DNA follows: TGTGCCAGTGCCGGTCGGGCTAGCACACGTATTATCAATGAGCAGTTCTTC.

J is TRBJ2-1 and V is TRBV9; a weak D match, TRBD2 (5 bases). Germline values: CDR1 SGDLS, CDR2 YYNGEE. This CDR3 spans 16 amino acids. V was trimmed by 0 bases and J by 0 bases, leaving 10 bases between them. CDR3 nucleotides: TGTGCCAGCAGCGTAGAGAGCGGCGGCTCCTACAATGAGCAGTTCTTC. Translating gives CASSVESGGSYNEQFF.

To note about this clone: Compared with germline, one end of the junction differs, possibly owing to a read error. V gene TRBV7-9 combines with J gene TRBJ2-1, with no clear D. The germline CDR1 and CDR2 sequences are SEHNR and FQNEAQ (reference sequence). The CDR3 contains 13 residues. The CDR3 DNA sequence: TGTTCCAGCCGGGTTGACGACTACAATGAGCAGTTCTTC. As protein: CSSRVDDYNEQFF.

The rearrangement joins TRBV27 to TRBJ2-3; perhaps TRBD2 as D (6 bases). Trimming stripped 6 bases from V and 1 base from J, with 14 bases between. The germline V gene has CDR1 MNHEY and CDR2 SMNVEV (reference sequence). The length of the CDR3 is 15 residues. The CDR3 bases are TGTGCCAGCAGCCGCCGCGGGGCAGGCACAGATACGCAGTATTTT. Translated: CASSRRGAGTDTQYF.

J is TRBJ1-1 and V is TRBV6-5; D might be TRBD1 (5 bases). This CDR3 contains 13 residues. V lost 4 bases, J lost 5 bases, and 11 bases lay in between. Germline V lookup: CDR1 MNHEY, CDR2 SVGAGI. CDR3 protein: CASSSTGGTEAFF. CDR3 sequence (DNA): TGTGCCAGCAGTTCTACGGGGGGGACTGAAGCTTTCTTT.

Only a few counts were recorded for this clone. The chain joins TRBV6-5 to TRBJ2-7; possibly TRBD2 for D (6 bases). The CDR3 is made up of 15 amino acids. Germline CDR1 and CDR2: MNHEY and SVGAGI. V lost 6 bases and J 4 bases, leaving 19 bases between the germline ends. The CDR3 sequence is CASSQTGTARYEQYF. DNA for the CDR3: TGTGCCAGCAGCCAAACCGGGACTGCCCGTTACGAGCAGTACTTC.

The genes are TRBV10-3 and TRBJ2-3; TRBD2 matches at 9 bases. The CDR3 runs to 15 residues. Germline CDR1 is ENHRY and CDR2 is SYGVKD. Germline trimming cut 3 bases from V and 2 bases from J; bases unmatched to any gene: 3. CDR3 nucleotides: TGTGCCATCAGTGATCGCGGGGGGGCCACAGATACGCAGTATTTT. Residues: CAISDRGGATDTQYF.

The chain recombines TRBV6-5 with TRBJ1-3; 9 bases map to TRBD1. The junction had 5 bases not matched to a gene; V was cut back by 5 bases and J by 6 bases. The CDR3 is 14 amino acids. Looked up from germline, CDR1 is MNHEY and CDR2 is SVGAGI. The CDR3 nucleotides are TGTGCCAGCAGTCCCGGACAGGGGATAAACACCATATATTTT. It encodes CASSPGQGINTIYF.

CDR3 sequence (DNA): TGTGCCAGCAGTACTAACCCGACAGGGCCCGAGCAGTACTTC. This translates into CASSTNPTGPEQYF. The chain has TRBV27 and TRBJ2-7, with TRBD1 matching over 7 bases. Germline-derived CDR1 and CDR2 are MNHEY and SMNVEV (reference sequence). The CDR3 length is 14 residues. Trimming removed 5 bases from V and 6 bases from J; junction bases left unmatched: 10.

The J gene is TRBJ2-3, the V gene TRBV29-1; possibly TRBD2 for D (5 bases). CDR1 is SQVTM and CDR2 is ANQGSEA in the germline V gene. V was cut by 5 bases and J by 7 bases, with 13 bases left in between. The CDR3 extends over 12 amino acids. The CDR3 DNA reads as TGCAGCGTTTCCGGGGATGTTAATACGCAGTATTTT. Protein sequence: CSVSGDVNTQYF.

V is TRBV5-1 and J is TRBJ2-3, with TRBD1 matching over 10 bases. Germline V gives CDR1 SGHRS, CDR2 YFSETQ. The CDR3 extends over 13 amino acids. V lost 7 bases to trimming and J lost 7 bases; unmatched junction nucleotides: 6. CDR3 nucleotides: TGCGCCAGCGGGACAGGGGACTCCAATACGCAGTATTTT. It codes for CASGTGDSNTQYF.

The chain employs TRBV28 and TRBJ2-7, with 13 bases aligning to TRBD2. Germline V gives CDR1 MDHEN, CDR2 SYDVKM. The CDR3 covers 16 residues. V gave up 1 base and J gave up 5 bases; unmatched junction bases: 5. CDR3 protein: CASSLSGLAGADEQYF. The CDR3, as DNA: TGTGCCAGCAGTTTATCCGGACTAGCGGGAGCGGACGAGCAGTACTTC.

The CDR3 sequence is CASSQYRRDRATYEQYF. DNA of the CDR3: TGTGCCAGCTCACAATATCGGCGGGACAGGGCTACCTACGAGCAGTACTTC. This rearrangement joins TRBV18 to TRBJ2-7, with 9 bases matching TRBD1. Germline V gene lookup returns CDR1 KGHSH and CDR2 LQKENI. After removal of 4 bases from V and 2 bases from J, the junction contained 12 bases not matched to a gene. This CDR3 comprises 17 residues.

This chain connects TRBV9 to TRBJ2-3, with D possibly matching TRBD1 (6 bases). The germline CDR1 and CDR2 sequences are SGDLS and YYNGEE. V was pared by 0 bases and J by 1 base, with 9 bases between. The CDR3 sequence is 15 residues long. CDR3 sequence (DNA): TGTGCCAGCAGCGTAGTGTGGGGGCGCACAGATACGCAGTATTTT. Its translation is CASSVVWGRTDTQYF. The full variable domain, completed using reference TRBV9 and TRBJ2-3, is DSGVTQTPKHLITATGQRVTLRCSPRSGDLSVYWYQQSLDQGLQFLIQYYNGEERAKGNILERFSAQQFPDLHSELNLSSLELGDSALYFCASSVVWGRTDTQYFGPGTRLTVL.

This clone was observed a handful of times. The CDR3 region has the DNA TGTGCCAGCAGCCCATATCACAGGGATCAGCCCCAGCATTTT. It is translated as CASSPYHRDQPQHF. This sequence joins TRBV9 and TRBJ1-5; D possibly corresponds to TRBD1 (6 bases). Germline CDR1 is SGDLS and CDR2 is YYNGEE. V was trimmed by 4 bases and J by 5 bases, leaving 13 bases between them. The CDR3 extends over 14 amino acids.